Below are 32 T cell receptor beta chains sequenced from a single sample in a study of T cell repertoires in cytomegalovirus infection. These receptors have no known antigen. TCRdb called the reads again in MiXCR, with one record for every CDR3 protein. Of about 310,000 distinct CDR3 sequences in the sample, around 25% were seen once. The sequencing here drew on cultured PBMCs, taken from culture after CMV antigen stimulation. These receptors were collected from a human donor in good health (CMV status not recorded). Some clones in this sample may be carry-over from other donors' samples.

The V call is TRBV7-9, the J call TRBJ1-1; weak D call: TRBD1 (6 bases). The CDR3 runs 15 residues. The V and J ends lost 3 bases and 4 bases respectively, with 15 bases between them. The germline V gene has CDR1 SEHNR and CDR2 FQNEAQ (reference sequence). CDR3 sequence (DNA): TGTGCCAGCAGCTTCCCCTCGGGGGCTGGCACTGAAGCTTTCTTT. Its translation: CASSFPSGAGTEAFF.

In this sample, this clonotype turned up a few times. The chain uses TRBV11-3 and TRBJ2-1; 8 bases are shared with TRBD2. This CDR3 has 15 amino acids. Germline CDR1 and CDR2: SGHNT and YENEEA. After removal of 1 base from V and 3 bases from J, the junction contained 2 bases not matched to a gene. CDR3: CASSLVLADYNEQFF. CDR3 DNA sequence: TGTGCCAGCAGCTTAGTACTAGCGGACTACAATGAGCAGTTCTTC.

CDR3 nucleotide sequence: TGTGCCAGCAGCTTTTCCGACGGGACTTACACCGGGGAGCTGTTTTTT. Its protein product is CASSFSDGTYTGELFF. The V call is TRBV7-9, the J call TRBJ2-2; D is possibly TRBD2 (6 bases). V was cut by 3 bases and J by 3 bases, with 14 bases left in between. The CDR3 contains 16 residues. Germline V gene sequence: CDR1 SEHNR, CDR2 FQNEAQ (reference sequence).

This clonotype came up a few times. V gene TRBV7-9 combines with J gene TRBJ2-7, with 9 bases lining up with TRBD1. The trim removed 4 bases at V and 7 bases at J, leaving 14 bases unmatched. The CDR3 is 16 residues long. Germline V gene data show CDR1 as SEHNR and CDR2 as FQNEAQ (reference sequence). In nucleotides, the CDR3 is TGTGCCAGCAGCTCAGGCTTGGGCACAGGGGGCGGTGAGCAGTACTTC. It yields the protein CASSSGLGTGGGEQYF.

This clonotype was recorded many times. The rearrangement joins TRBV28 to TRBJ1-2; TRBD1 is a possible D gene (5 bases). V lost 2 bases and J lost 3, with 13 bases in between. Germline CDR1 is MDHEN and CDR2 is SYDVKM. This CDR3 contains 15 residues. The CDR3 DNA reads as TGTGCCAGCAGTTTACCGACAGTCACCCACTATGGCTACACCTTC. Translating gives CASSLPTVTHYGYTF.

The table lists this clonotype with a few counts. V is TRBV27 and J is TRBJ2-7; a possible D gene is TRBD1 (6 bases). V gave up 3 bases and J gave up 5 bases, with 17 bases separating them. Germline CDR1 and CDR2: MNHEY and SMNVEV (reference sequence). CDR3 length: 15 amino acids. This CDR3 is CASSFTTGHPNEQYF. Here the CDR3 DNA reads TGTGCCAGCAGTTTCACGACAGGACACCCTAACGAGCAGTACTTC.

This clonotype has more than one count but fewer than ten. The chain combines TRBV6-6 with TRBJ1-5, with TRBD1 matching 9 bases. The junction had 18 bases not matched to a gene; V was cut back by 6 bases and J by 0 bases. This CDR3 has 20 residues. Germline V gene lookup returns CDR1 MNHNY and CDR2 SVGAGI (reference sequence). The CDR3 sequence: CASRARIYRGLEDSNQPQHF. The CDR3 region has the DNA TGTGCCAGCAGGGCACGGATATACAGGGGGCTGGAAGATAGCAATCAGCCCCAGCATTTT.

This clonotype came up a few times. The V and J genes are TRBV20-1 and TRBJ2-1, with TRBD2 matching over 7 bases. This CDR3 spans 14 amino acids. CDR1 and CDR2 (germline): DFQATT, SNEGSKA (reference sequence). V dropped 6 bases and J dropped 6; count of bases not matched to a gene: 11. CDR3 sequence reads: CSAMNGRMRNEQFF. The DNA of the CDR3 is TGCAGTGCAATGAACGGGAGGATGCGCAATGAGCAGTTCTTC.

This clonotype was seen more than once but under ten times. The gene calls are TRBV7-2 and TRBJ2-5; D is unresolved. CDR1 and CDR2 (germline): SGHTA, FQGNSA. The CDR3 has 15 amino acids. Trimming took off 5 bases at V and 5 bases at J, with 18 bases between the two ends. This chain's CDR3 is CASSPDPPVGETQYF. The DNA of the CDR3 is TGTGCCAGCAGCCCCGACCCCCCCGTTGGCGAGACCCAGTACTTC.

V and J are TRBV10-3 and TRBJ2-1; 8 nucleotides align to TRBD2. The CDR3 has 13 residues. The germline gives CDR1 ENHRY, CDR2 SYGVKD. Trimming took 11 bases from V and 1 from J; bases not matched to a gene: 4. This chain's CDR3 is CAASGRSYNEQFF. In nucleotides, the CDR3 is TGTGCCGCTAGCGGGCGATCCTACAATGAGCAGTTCTTC.

This clonotype occurred a few times. The V and J genes are TRBV12-3 or TRBV12-4 and TRBJ2-3, with a weak D call TRBD1 (5 bases). This CDR3 spans 12 amino acids. Trimming took 8 bases from V and 4 from J, leaving 10 bases between them. The CDR3 coding sequence is TGTGCCAGCGGGCTAGGGGCAGATACGCAGTATTTT. It codes for CASGLGADTQYF.

A few counts support this clonotype. DNA for the CDR3: TGTGCCAGCAGACAACAGGGGTGGGATGGCTACACCTTC. Its translation is CASRQQGWDGYTF. This sequence joins TRBV27 and TRBJ1-2; TRBD1 aligns across 7 bases. Trimming removed 6 bases from V and 6 bases from J; junction bases left unmatched: 7. This CDR3 comprises 13 residues. In germline, CDR1 is MNHEY, CDR2 SMNVEV (reference sequence).

This chain joins TRBV27 and TRBJ2-3; a weak D match, TRBD2 (6 bases). Trimming cost V 3 bases and J 5 bases, with 15 bases left between them. From germline, CDR1 is MNHEY and CDR2 SMNVEV (reference sequence). This CDR3 is 15 amino acids long. The CDR3 spells CASSLYAAAGDTQYF. The CDR3, as DNA: TGTGCCAGCAGTTTGTACGCGGCAGCGGGAGATACGCAGTATTTT.

The chain combines TRBV6-2 or TRBV6-3 with TRBJ1-5; tentatively, D is TRBD1 (6 bases). This CDR3 comprises 14 residues. The germline V gene has CDR1 MNHEY and CDR2 SVGEGT. V was clipped by 6 bases and J by 5 bases, with 14 bases between them. CDR3 nucleotides: TGTGCCAGCAGGAAACAGGGTGGATATCAGCCCCAGCATTTT. Translated: CASRKQGGYQPQHF.

In this sample, this clonotype turned up a few times. In DNA form, the CDR3 reads TGTGCCAGCAGCCTCCGGACAGGCGGTGGGGCTGAAGCTTTCTTT. It specifies CASSLRTGGGAEAFF. The chain couples TRBV5-3 to TRBJ1-1; the match to TRBD1 covers 7 bases. TRBV5-3 is annotated as an ORF whose role is uncertain. The CDR3 loop spans 15 amino acids. V gave up 8 bases and J gave up 6 bases; unmatched junction bases: 16.

This clonotype was found a few times. The genes are TRBV20-1 and TRBJ2-1, with D unclear. V lost 4 bases and J 0 bases, leaving 10 bases between the germline ends. Germline CDR1 is DFQATT and CDR2 is SNEGSKA (reference sequence). The CDR3 contains 14 residues. CDR3 bases: TGCAGTGCTAAGAGCCCAAGCTCCTACAATGAGCAGTTCTTC. Protein sequence: CSAKSPSSYNEQFF.

This clonotype was detected only a few times. The chain employs TRBV7-9 and TRBJ2-1, with 10 bases matching TRBD1. CDR1 and CDR2 from the germline V gene are SEHNR and FQNEAQ (reference sequence). The CDR3 loop spans 16 amino acids. V was clipped by 2 bases and J by 6 bases; unmatched bases: 7. The CDR3 coding sequence is TGTGCCAGCAGCTTATACCGGGACAGGGGTATCAATGAGCAGTTCTTC. Translating gives CASSLYRDRGINEQFF.

In its sample, this clonotype was seen a few times. The chain links TRBV24-1 to TRBJ2-1; 9 positions match TRBD2. Germline-derived CDR1 and CDR2 are KGHDR and SFDVKD. Trimming removed 5 bases from V and 8 bases from J; junction bases left unmatched: 6. This CDR3 contains 14 residues. CDR3 DNA sequence: TGTGCCACCAGTGCGGCGGGAGGGTACCATGAGCAGTTCTTC. Translated: CATSAAGGYHEQFF.

This sequence joins TRBV10-3 and TRBJ2-3; TRBD2 matches 7 bases. J gave up 4 bases and V 3 bases, and 10 bases lay outside the gene matches. The CDR3 loop spans 16 amino acids. Germline-derived CDR1 and CDR2 are ENHRY and SYGVKD. CDR3 sequence: CAISDPGGGKADTQYF. In nucleotides, the CDR3 is TGTGCCATCAGTGACCCCGGGGGAGGGAAGGCAGATACGCAGTATTTT.

In the case of this clonotype: This may be a read error: a much more frequent sequence differs by one nucleotide. The CDR3 sequence: CASSLTSGTSTDAQYF. As DNA, the CDR3 is TGTGCCAGCAGTTTGACTAGCGGAACTAGCACAGATGCGCAGTATTTT. This sequence joins TRBV12-3 or TRBV12-4 and TRBJ2-3; 9 bases agree with TRBD2. This CDR3 has 16 residues.

This clonotype was recorded many times. The V gene is TRBV7-8, the J gene TRBJ2-6; D is perhaps TRBD1 (6 bases). This CDR3 is built from 16 residues. V was pared by 5 bases and J by 0 bases, with 11 bases between. The germline V gene has CDR1 SGHVS and CDR2 FQNEAQ. The DNA for the CDR3 is TGTGCCAGCAGCCCACAGGGTTACTCTGGGGCCAACGTCCTGACTTTC. The encoded protein is CASSPQGYSGANVLTF. Full variable domain (missing parts from reference TRBV7-8 and TRBJ2-6): GAGVSQSPRYKVAKRGQDVALRCDPISGHVSLFWYQQALGQGPEFLTYFQNEAQLDKSGLPSDRFFAERPEGSVSTLKIQRTQQEDSAVYLCASSPQGYSGANVLTFGAGSRLTVL.

The chain employs TRBV30 and TRBJ2-1; 15 nucleotides align to TRBD2. CDR1 GTSNPN and CDR2 SVGIG come from the germline V gene (reference sequence). The CDR3 runs 18 residues. The J segment lost 0 bases and the V segment lost 4 bases, leaving 7 bases of the junction unmatched. CDR3 sequence: CAWIGGTSGRSSYNEQFF. Here the CDR3 DNA reads TGTGCCTGGATAGGAGGGACTAGCGGGAGGAGCTCCTACAATGAGCAGTTCTTC.

This rearrangement joins TRBV7-8 to TRBJ2-5; TRBD1 matches at 8 bases. Germline V gene lookup returns CDR1 SGHVS and CDR2 FQNEAQ. J gave up 0 bases and V 2 bases, and 8 bases lay outside the gene matches. The length of the CDR3 is 17 residues. CDR3 nucleotide sequence: TGTGCCAGCAGCTTACCGGGGACAGGCGTAGACCAAGAGACCCAGTACTTC. Encoded protein: CASSLPGTGVDQETQYF.

The chain has TRBV11-2 and TRBJ2-1; 8 bases line up with TRBD2. CDR3 length equals 16 residues. The ends lost 2 bases at V and 8 bases at J; junction bases unmatched: 11. Looked up from germline, CDR1 is SGHAT and CDR2 is FQNNGV. The CDR3 DNA sequence: TGTGCCAGCAGCTTAAATTCCGGGAGGGCCGTCGATGAGCAGTTCTTC. It encodes CASSLNSGRAVDEQFF.

This clonotype occurred many times. The chain is built from TRBV7-3 and TRBJ2-1, with D possibly being TRBD2 (5 bases). Per the germline V gene, CDR1 is SGHTA and CDR2 is FQGTGA. V dropped 2 bases and J dropped 3 bases, with 11 bases sitting between them. The CDR3 consists of 15 residues. The CDR3 DNA reads TGTGCCAGCAGCTTACAAGCGGCTATCTACAATGAGCAGTTCTTC. This sequence encodes CASSLQAAIYNEQFF.

The chain employs TRBV7-9 and TRBJ2-7; 10 bases match TRBD2. The CDR3 spans 18 residues. Unmatched junction bases numbered 16, after V lost 5 bases and J lost 3 bases. Germline-derived CDR1 and CDR2 are SEHNR and FQNEAQ (reference sequence). CDR3 residues: CASSPTRASGSGHYEQYF. For the CDR3, the DNA is TGTGCCAGCAGCCCTACGCGGGCTAGCGGGAGCGGCCACTACGAGCAGTACTTC.

This clonotype was counted between two and nine times. The chain uses TRBV7-9 and TRBJ2-3; D is possibly TRBD2 (6 bases). CDR1 and CDR2 from the germline V gene are SEHNR and FQNEAQ (reference sequence). The CDR3 sequence is 17 residues long. Trimming took off 0 bases at V and 4 bases at J, with 17 bases between the two ends. The chain's CDR3 is CASSLAGGSGIADTQYF. The CDR3, as DNA: TGTGCCAGCAGCTTAGCAGGCGGTAGCGGCATAGCAGATACGCAGTATTTT.

The CDR3 sequence is CSAFRLADTQYF. The CDR3 DNA sequence: TGCAGTGCTTTCCGACTAGCAGATACGCAGTATTTT. The gene calls are TRBV20-1 and TRBJ2-3, with D possibly TRBD2 on 6 matching bases. Per the germline V gene, CDR1 is DFQATT and CDR2 is SNEGSKA (reference sequence). The length of the CDR3 is 12 residues. V was pared by 5 bases and J by 4 bases, with 10 bases between.

The CDR3: CASSQDSRQLNEQFF. The CDR3 DNA reads TGTGCCAGCAGCCAAGACTCCCGGCAGCTCAATGAGCAGTTCTTC. The V and J genes are TRBV3-1 and TRBJ2-1, with no clear D. The CDR3 extends over 15 amino acids. Trimming cost V 0 bases and J 6 bases, with 12 bases left between them. The germline V gene has CDR1 LGHDT and CDR2 YNNKEL (reference sequence).

This clonotype has just a few counts. The chain uses TRBV19 and TRBJ2-5, with 7 bases aligning to TRBD1. This CDR3 contains 18 residues. The trim removed 4 bases at V and 1 base at J, leaving 15 bases unmatched. Germline CDR1 is LNHDA and CDR2 is SQIVND (reference sequence). CDR3 region: CASSTWLGQGEIQETQYF. CDR3 in DNA: TGTGCCAGTAGTACGTGGCTCGGGCAGGGGGAAATCCAAGAGACCCAGTACTTC.

A few counts support this clonotype. The rearrangement links TRBV7-2 to TRBJ2-1, with a possible D match to TRBD2 (5 bases). The CDR3 totals 16 residues. Trimming took off 0 bases at V and 1 base at J, with 10 bases between the two ends. Germline-derived CDR1 and CDR2 are SGHTA and FQGNSA. As DNA, the CDR3 is TGTGCCAGCAGCTTAGCATTCGAGCGGTCCTACAATGAGCAGTTCTTC. Translating gives CASSLAFERSYNEQFF.

The gene calls are TRBV28 and TRBJ2-2; D is ambiguous. Trimming cost V 3 bases and J 4 bases, with 12 bases left between them. Looked up from germline, CDR1 is MDHEN and CDR2 is SYDVKM. The CDR3 is 15 amino acids. The CDR3 loop reads CASSLVLLTTGELFF. The CDR3 DNA is TGTGCCAGCAGTTTGGTTTTATTAACCACCGGGGAGCTGTTTTTT.